One sample yielded the 15 T cell receptor beta chains listed below, sequenced in a study of shared clonotypes between healthy human individuals. Naive CD8 cells, CD45RO-negative and positively selected for CCR7, excluded terminally differentiated effector memory CD45RA+ cells. The table came from immunoSEQ multiplex PCR; TCRdb's copy has only in-frame clones and leaves some out. The table shows around 600,000 clones, with roughly 95% occurring only once. Sequenced sample: naive CD8+ T cells sorted from blood. The receptor set was obtained from a woman in her twenties or thirties in good health.

The gene calls are TRBV27 and TRBJ2-1; 8 bases match TRBD2. J lost 0 bases, V lost 3 bases, and 4 bases had no gene match. From germline, CDR1 is MNHEY and CDR2 SMNVEV (reference sequence). This CDR3 has 16 amino acids. The CDR3 region has the DNA TGTGCCAGCAGTTTCTCGCGGGAGGTCTCCTACAATGAGCAGTTCTTC. Translating it yields CASSFSREVSYNEQFF.

The V call is TRBV29-1, the J call TRBJ2-2, with D hard to call. V was pared by 0 bases and J by 9 bases, with 8 bases between. The CDR3 covers 12 residues. The germline V gene encodes CDR1 SQVTM and CDR2 ANQGSEA. CDR3 amino acids: CSVEDFSRELFF. In DNA form, the CDR3 reads TGCAGCGTTGAAGATTTCTCCCGGGAGCTGTTTTTT.

The V and J genes are TRBV21-1 and TRBJ1-2. TRBV21-1 constitutes a pseudogene. The CDR3 has 18 residues. CDR3 protein: CASRTYPRVRPKDYGYTF. The CDR3 DNA reads TGTGCCAGCAGGACATATCCGCGCGTGAGGCCAAAAGACTATGGCTACACCTTC.

V is TRBV9 and J is TRBJ2-1; no clear D gene. This CDR3 is 12 amino acids long. The V and J ends lost 3 bases and 7 bases respectively, with 8 bases between them. The germline CDR1 and CDR2 sequences are SGDLS and YYNGEE. CDR3 amino acids: CASSEALNEQFF. The CDR3 nucleotides read TGTGCCAGCAGCGAGGCCTTAAATGAGCAGTTCTTC. Full variable domain (remainder filled in from reference TRBV9 and TRBJ2-1): DSGVTQTPKHLITATGQRVTLRCSPRSGDLSVYWYQQSLDQGLQFLIQYYNGEERAKGNILERFSAQQFPDLHSELNLSSLELGDSALYFCASSEALNEQFFGPGTRLTVL.

This chain connects TRBV11-2 to TRBJ1-3, with TRBD1 matching 9 bases. The CDR3 has 18 residues. V shed 4 bases and J 4 bases; nucleotides not matched to a gene: 14. Per germline, CDR1 SGHAT and CDR2 FQNNGV. The CDR3 loop is CASSSRDRARAYGNTIYF. The CDR3 bases are TGTGCCAGCAGCTCCCGGGACAGGGCCCGGGCATACGGAAACACCATATATTTT.

J is TRBJ2-1 and V is TRBV5-4; TRBD2 is a possible D gene (6 bases). Trimming shortened V by 2 bases and J by 7 bases, and 13 bases separated the two germline ends. Germline V gene data show CDR1 as SGHNT and CDR2 as YYREEE (reference sequence). The CDR3 has 14 residues. The CDR3 protein is CASSFGAGYNEQFF. The CDR3 DNA is TGTGCCAGCAGCTTTGGGGCGGGGTATAATGAGCAGTTCTTC.

Concerning this clone itself: The sample carries other DNA sequences with the same CDR3. V gene TRBV7-9 combines with J gene TRBJ1-3; no clear D. The germline gives CDR1 SEHNR, CDR2 FQNEAQ (reference sequence). There are 14 residues in the CDR3. V lost 2 bases to trimming and J lost 0 bases, with 5 bases between them. CDR3 in DNA: TGTGCCAGCAGCTTAAGCAGCTCTGGAAACACCATATATTTT. Translated: CASSLSSSGNTIYF.

CDR3 coding DNA: TGTGCCAGCAGTTTTTTGGGGGGAAACGAGCAGTACTTC. Amino acid sequence: CASSFLGGNEQYF. J is TRBJ2-7 and V is TRBV27; tentative D call: TRBD2 (6 bases). This CDR3 is built from 13 residues. Germline CDR1 reads MNHEY; CDR2 reads SMNVEV (reference sequence). Between the trimmed V and J ends, which lost 3 bases and 5 bases, there was a span of 11 bases.

Regarding this clone: Additional DNA sequences in this sample encode the identical CDR3. The chain recombines TRBV27 with TRBJ2-1; D call uncertain. The CDR3 contains 12 residues. Looked up from germline, CDR1 is MNHEY and CDR2 is SMNVEV (reference sequence). The V end lost 5 bases, the J end lost 3 bases, and 5 bases lay between the germline ends. The chain's CDR3 is CASSPDYNEQFF. CDR3 DNA: TGTGCCAGCAGTCCGGACTACAATGAGCAGTTCTTC.

This chain connects TRBV13 to TRBJ1-2, with 11 bases fitting TRBD1. V gave up 5 bases and J gave up 2 bases; unmatched junction bases: 10. CDR1 and CDR2 from the germline V gene are PRHDT and FYEKMQ (reference sequence). The CDR3 has 17 amino acids. CDR3 nucleotides: TGTGCCAGCAGCCGCCCGAAGGACAGGGGGCTCAACTATGGCTACACCTTC. It encodes CASSRPKDRGLNYGYTF.

The chain uses TRBV27 and TRBJ2-2; D remains ambiguous. The CDR3 is made up of 13 amino acids. The germline CDR1 and CDR2 sequences are MNHEY and SMNVEV (reference sequence). V lost 2 bases to trimming and J lost 6 bases, with 7 bases between them. The CDR3 loop is CASSLVGSGELFF. CDR3 nucleotides: TGTGCCAGCAGTTTAGTGGGCTCCGGGGAGCTGTTTTTT.

CDR3 residues: CASSQDPGWTDSTDTQYF. The CDR3 nucleotides are TGCGCCAGCAGCCAAGATCCGGGGTGGACTGACAGCACAGATACGCAGTATTTT. The chain uses TRBV4-1 and TRBJ2-3; D is possibly TRBD2 (5 bases). Germline CDR1 is MGHRA and CDR2 is YSYEKL. There are 18 residues in the CDR3. V lost 0 bases and J 0 bases, leaving 16 bases between the germline ends.

The rearrangement links TRBV4-2 to TRBJ2-7; 7 bases agree with TRBD2. Germline V CDR1 and CDR2: LGHNA, YNFKEQ. This CDR3 contains 16 residues. V lost 2 bases to trimming and J lost 0 bases; unmatched junction nucleotides: 7. The CDR3 DNA sequence: TGTGCCAGCAGCCAAACCCTAGCGGTGAGCTCCTACGAGCAGTACTTC. Translating it yields CASSQTLAVSSYEQYF.

This clone was observed once. V gene TRBV19 combines with J gene TRBJ2-1; maybe TRBD2 (6 bases). The CDR3 length is 16 residues. Trimming pared 0 bases from V and 3 bases from J, leaving 12 bases between. Germline V gives CDR1 LNHDA, CDR2 SQIVND (reference sequence). The CDR3 nucleotides are TGTGCCAGTAGTATAGATCCCGCGGGGTTCTACAATGAGCAGTTCTTC. Its translation is CASSIDPAGFYNEQFF.

This chain uses TRBV10-2 with TRBJ2-6; a possible D gene is TRBD2 (5 bases). The CDR3 covers 16 residues. V shed 7 bases and J shed 0 bases, with 13 bases lying between them. Germline CDR1 and CDR2: WSHSY and SAAADI. The CDR3 bases are TGCGCCAGCACTGGGAGTTTACTCTCTGGGGCCAACGTCCTGACTTTC. Translation: CASTGSLLSGANVLTF.